Here is one T cell receptor (beta chain) with its context. As yet, its antigen is unknown. The record originates from a study of cytomegalovirus exposure and HLA in healthy donors. Study as a whole: A later analysis reported the 130 or so validation repertoires used the same platform as the approximately 670 first-cohort repertoires. The study, taken as a whole, reports: It was confirmed in vitro that a few of the CMV-associated chains were specific for CMV antigens. The authors enumerated roughly 180 TCR beta chains as linked to cytomegalovirus.

Germline CDR1 is MDHEN and CDR2 is SYDVKM. The CDR3 covers 16 residues. The germline V and J ends were trimmed by 2 bases and 0 bases, with 11 bases remaining between them. Clones were read by immunoSEQ multiplex PCR, and TCRdb kept only the in-frame ones, dropping some. The data contain fewer than 130,000 clones, approximately 87% of them singletons. The donors were members of the roughly 120-subject validation cohort (separate from the roughly 700-subject first cohort). This chain uses TRBV28 with TRBJ1-3, with TRBD1 as a possible D gene (6 bases). The source of this sequence is a woman in her 30s in good health and CMV-seropositive. Sample: PBMCs. The CDR3 loop is CASSLPEDSSGNTIYF. The CDR3 region has the DNA TGTGCCAGCAGTTTACCAGAGGACAGCTCTGGAAACACCATATATTTT.